The clone carrying this T cell receptor (beta chain) was seen more than once but under ten times. Its specificity is unknown. TCRdb analysed the reads with MiXCR anew, one entry per CDR3 protein. The data hold fewer than 850,000 distinct CDR3 sequences, with roughly 28% observed a single time. This sample is part of a study of T cell repertoires in cytomegalovirus infection. Study outcomes and limitations: HLA-C-restricted CMV clonotypes gave the most frequent clonotype in two of eight donors.

Sample: cultured CD8+ T cells from PBMCs, taken from culture after CMV antigen stimulation. The sequence was collected from a human donor in good health (CMV status not recorded). Some clones in this sample may be carry-over from other donors' samples.

The CDR3 spells CASRATSQETQYF. In DNA form, the CDR3 reads TGTGCCAGCAGGGCTACAAGTCAAGAGACCCAGTACTTC. The genes are TRBV6-6 and TRBJ2-5, with D hard to call. The CDR3 is 13 amino acids. Germline CDR1 is MNHNY and CDR2 is SVGAGI (reference sequence). V was shortened by 6 bases and J by 2 bases, with 10 bases between the two germline ends.